This TCR beta chain was sequenced during a study of blood T cell repertoires in COVID-19. Study overall: Specimens from acute and convalescent COVID-19 originated in the United States, Italy and Spain. Sample material is recorded as cDNA or gDNA derived from T cells, B-cell-depleted T cells, or PBMCs.

Authors' processing steps: Reference gene primer amplification yielded estimated nucleated cell counts. The protocol was immunoSEQ multiplex PCR, while the TCRdb copy is restricted to in-frame clones and leaves out a portion. The D gene and trimming were derived from the DNA, and the V and J assignments and clone size from that table. The sample records approximately 280,000 clones, 75% to 90% being singletons. Trimming removed 5 bases from V and 2 bases from J, with 19 bases in between. CDR1 and CDR2 from the germline V gene are SGHTA and FQGNSA. The CDR3 sequence is 16 residues long. The rearrangement uses TRBV7-2 and TRBJ2-7; D perhaps matches TRBD1 (5 bases). The sequence was obtained from a woman aged 70 to 79 with acute or convalescent COVID-19. The sequencing input was peripheral blood. The CDR3: CASSLQALTDTYEQYF. In DNA form, the CDR3 reads TGTGCCAGCAGCCTACAGGCCCTTACGGATACCTACGAGCAGTACTTC.